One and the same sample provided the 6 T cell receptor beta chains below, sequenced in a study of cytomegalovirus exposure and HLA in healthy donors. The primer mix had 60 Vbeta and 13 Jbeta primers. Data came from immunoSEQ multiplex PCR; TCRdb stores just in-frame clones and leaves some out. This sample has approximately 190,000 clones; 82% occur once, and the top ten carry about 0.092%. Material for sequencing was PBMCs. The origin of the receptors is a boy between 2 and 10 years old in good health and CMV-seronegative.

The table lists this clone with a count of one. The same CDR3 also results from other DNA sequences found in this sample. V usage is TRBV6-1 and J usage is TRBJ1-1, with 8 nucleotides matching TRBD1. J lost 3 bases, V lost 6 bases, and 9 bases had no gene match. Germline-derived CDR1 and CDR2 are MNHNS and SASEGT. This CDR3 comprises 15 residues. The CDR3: CASSHRQGADTEAFF. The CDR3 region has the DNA TGTGCCAGCAGCCATAGGCAGGGGGCTGACACTGAAGCTTTCTTT.

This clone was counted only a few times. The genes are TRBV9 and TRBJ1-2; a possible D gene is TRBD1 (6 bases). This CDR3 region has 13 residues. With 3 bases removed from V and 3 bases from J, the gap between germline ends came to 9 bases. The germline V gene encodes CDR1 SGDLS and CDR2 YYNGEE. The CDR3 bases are TGTGCCAGCAGCGGCGACAGGCACTATGGCTACACCTTC. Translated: CASSGDRHYGYTF.

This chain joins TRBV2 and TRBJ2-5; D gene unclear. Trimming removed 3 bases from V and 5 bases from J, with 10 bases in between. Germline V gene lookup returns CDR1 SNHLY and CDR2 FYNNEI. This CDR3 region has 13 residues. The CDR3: CASSDRGGETQYF. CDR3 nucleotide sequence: TGTGCCAGCAGTGATAGAGGTGGGGAGACCCAGTACTTC.

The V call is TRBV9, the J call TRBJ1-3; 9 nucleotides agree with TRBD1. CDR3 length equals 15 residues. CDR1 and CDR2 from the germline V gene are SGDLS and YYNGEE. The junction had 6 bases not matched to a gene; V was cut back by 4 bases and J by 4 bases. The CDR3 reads CASSQGQGRGNTIYF. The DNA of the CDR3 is TGTGCCAGCAGCCAAGGACAGGGGCGGGGAAACACCATATATTTT. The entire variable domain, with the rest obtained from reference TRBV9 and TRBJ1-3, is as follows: DSGVTQTPKHLITATGQRVTLRCSPRSGDLSVYWYQQSLDQGLQFLIQYYNGEERAKGNILERFSAQQFPDLHSELNLSSLELGDSALYFCASSQGQGRGNTIYFGEGSWLTVV.

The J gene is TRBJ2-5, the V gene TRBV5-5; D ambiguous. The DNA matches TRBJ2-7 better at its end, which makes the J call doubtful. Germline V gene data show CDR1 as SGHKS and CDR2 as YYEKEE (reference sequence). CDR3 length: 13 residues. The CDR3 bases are TGTGCCAGCAGCTTAGGATACAGCTACGAGCAGTACTTC. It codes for CASSLGYSYEQYF.

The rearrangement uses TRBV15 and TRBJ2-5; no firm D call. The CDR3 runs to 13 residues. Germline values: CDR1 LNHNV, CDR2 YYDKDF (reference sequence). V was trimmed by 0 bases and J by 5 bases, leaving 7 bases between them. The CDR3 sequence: CATSRDMSETQYF. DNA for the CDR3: TGTGCCACCAGCAGAGATATGAGTGAGACCCAGTACTTC.